The source of this T cell receptor beta chain is a study of T cells in Graves' hyperthyroidism and ophthalmopathy. Amplification yielded TCR beta CDR3 regions, with RNA transcripts as the source. First-round RT-PCR of the TCR CDR3 relied on the HTBI primer set. TCRdb processed the multiplex PCR reads anew with MiXCR; each CDR3 protein has one entry. The sample has approximately 690,000 distinct CDR3 sequences; approximately 14% are singletons. The CDR3 is made up of 14 amino acids. V lost 6 bases to trimming and J lost 3 bases, with 15 bases between them. This clonotype was seen ten or more times. The source material was blood. This receptor was identified in a woman between 45 and 60 years old with Graves' ophthalmopathy. The genes are TRBV12-3 or TRBV12-4 and TRBJ2-7; D is uncertain. The chain's CDR3 is CASSPPGLGYEQYF. The CDR3 nucleotides are TGTGCCAGCAGCCCACCCGGGTTAGGCTACGAGCAGTACTTC.